A single sample gave rise to the 5 T cell receptor beta chains below, sequenced in a study of blood T cell repertoires in COVID-19. Assay used: immunoSEQ multiplex PCR; TCRdb lists only in-frame clones, some missing. The sample lists about 19,000 clones, roughly 91% seen once, with about 16% in the top ten. The sample was peripheral blood. Receptor source: a human donor in a cohort sampled during active COVID-19.

V and J are TRBV5-8 and TRBJ2-1; weak D call: TRBD2 (6 bases). The length of the CDR3 is 16 residues. CDR1 is SGHTS, CDR2 YDEGEE, per germline. The V gene lost 2 bases and the J gene lost 7 bases, with 19 bases spanning the gap. The CDR3 reads CASSLFGGISVNEQFF. As DNA, the CDR3 is TGTGCCAGCAGCTTATTTGGGGGGATTTCGGTTAATGAGCAGTTCTTC. Using reference TRBV5-8 and TRBJ2-1 for the parts outside the CDR3, the full variable domain is EAGVTQSPTHLIKTRGQQATLRCSPISGHTSVYWYQQALGLGLQFLLWYDEGEERNRGNFPPRFSGRQFPNYSSELNVNALELEDSALYLCASSLFGGISVNEQFFGPGTRLTVL.

V usage is TRBV6-5 and J usage is TRBJ2-7; 7 bases are a match to TRBD1. With 6 bases clipped from V and 4 bases from J, the junction kept 3 bases outside the gene matches. The germline V gene encodes CDR1 MNHEY and CDR2 SVGAGI. The length of the CDR3 is 12 residues. The CDR3 region has the DNA TGTGCCAGCAGCACACAGGGGTACGAGCAGTACTTC. Translating it yields CASSTQGYEQYF.

The chain combines TRBV12-3 or TRBV12-4 with TRBJ1-1; weak D call: TRBD1 (6 bases). V was trimmed by 5 bases and J by 10 bases, leaving 14 bases between them. CDR3 length equals 12 residues. CDR3 loop: CASSTTGSRAFF. In DNA form, the CDR3 reads TGTGCCAGCAGTACAACAGGGTCGAGAGCTTTCTTT.

V and J are TRBV10-2 and TRBJ1-1, with TRBD1 as a possible D gene (6 bases). Germline V gene data show CDR1 as WSHSY and CDR2 as SAAADI. The CDR3 has 11 residues. Trimming removed 9 bases from V and 12 bases from J, with 17 bases in between. Here the CDR3 DNA reads TGCGCCAGTGGGGGCCCGCCTGAGACTTTCTTT. This translates into CASGGPPETFF.

J is TRBJ1-6 and V is TRBV6-5; D might be TRBD1 (5 bases). The CDR3 totals 13 residues. V lost 8 bases and J 8 bases, leaving 13 bases between the germline ends. CDR1 MNHEY and CDR2 SVGAGI come from the germline V gene. The CDR3 region is CASGGAAYSPLHF. The CDR3 nucleotides read TGTGCCAGCGGAGGGGCAGCTTATTCACCCCTCCACTTT.